This T cell receptor beta chain comes out of a study of T cells in Graves' hyperthyroidism and ophthalmopathy. The source material, RNA transcripts, was used to amplify TCR beta CDR3 regions. First-round RT-PCR of the TCR CDR3 relied on the HTBI primer set. One entry per CDR3 protein results from TCRdb running MiXCR on the multiplex PCR reads. The table lists approximately 400,000 distinct CDR3 sequences, about 15% of them singletons, with around a third in the top ten. Germline V lookup: CDR1 WSHSY, CDR2 SAAADI. The junction had 15 bases not matched to a gene; V was cut back by 6 bases and J by 4 bases. The length of the CDR3 is 17 residues.

The V and J genes are TRBV10-2 and TRBJ2-1; 7 bases are a match to TRBD2. The TCR comes from a woman aged 25 to 39 with Graves' hyperthyroidism. Material for sequencing was blood. The CDR3 nucleotides read TGCGCCAGCAGGGAAACGTCCGGGACTACAATTTACAATGAGCAGTTCTTC. It specifies CASRETSGTTIYNEQFF.